A selection of T cell receptor beta chains follows, all from one sample in a study of PD-L1 blockade in urothelial cancer. Data came from immunoSEQ multiplex PCR; TCRdb stores just in-frame clones and leaves some out. The sample contains tens of thousands of clones, more than 65% of which appear only once. The material sequenced was PBMCs, taken around atezolizumab (anti-PD-L1) treatment. The receptor set was obtained from a man between 65 and 85 years old with urothelial cancer. The CDR3 runs from the conserved cysteine through the conserved F or W. A D gene is named only where the DNA matches it firmly. Part of the rows lack a size; the others show once, few, many or a class for expanded clones.

J gene: TRBJ1-2; V gene: TRBV27; D gene: TRBD1; clone size: few; CDR3 DNA: TGTGCCAGCAGTAATAGGGGGCGCGGCTACACCTTC; CDR3 protein: CASSNRGRGYTF
J gene: TRBJ1-1; V gene: TRBV28; D gene: .; clone size: .; CDR3 DNA: TGTGCCAGCAGAATCGTCACAGCGAACACTGAAGCTTTCTTT; CDR3 protein: CASRIVTANTEAFF
J gene: TRBJ2-7; V gene: TRBV2; D gene: .; clone size: .; CDR3 DNA: TGTGCCAGCAGAGATCGCGGGTTAGTCTACGAGCAGTACTTC; CDR3 protein: CASRDRGLVYEQYF
J gene: TRBJ2-5; V gene: TRBV6-5; D gene: .; clone size: .; CDR3 DNA: TGTGCCAGCAGCGGGGGCGGGAGTTTGGCGGAGACCCAGTACTTC; CDR3 protein: CASSGGGSLAETQYF
J gene: TRBJ2-3; V gene: TRBV7-6; D gene: .; clone size: few; CDR3 DNA: TGTGCCAGCAGCTTAGGTGTGGCGGGCACAGATACGCAGTATTTT; CDR3 protein: CASSLGVAGTDTQYF
J gene: TRBJ2-6; V gene: TRBV5-1; D gene: .; clone size: .; CDR3 DNA: TGCGCCAGCAAACGCTCAGGAGGAGCGGGTGGGGCCAACGTCCTGACTTTC; CDR3 protein: CASKRSGGAGGANVLTF
J gene: TRBJ1-5; V gene: TRBV6-1; D gene: .; clone size: few; CDR3 DNA: TGTGCCAGCATGGGGGGTTTGGGCAATCAGCCCCAGCATTTT; CDR3 protein: CASMGGLGNQPQHF
J gene: TRBJ1-1; V gene: TRBV7-8; D gene: .; clone size: .; CDR3 DNA: TGTGCCAGCAGCTTAGGTTTCGGGAACACTGAAGCTTTCTTT; CDR3 protein: CASSLGFGNTEAFF
J gene: TRBJ2-5; V gene: TRBV5-5; D gene: TRBD2; clone size: .; CDR3 DNA: TGTGCCAGCAGCTTGGCGGGATCGGCTAGCGGGATTCAAGAGACCCAGTACTTC; CDR3 protein: CASSLAGSASGIQETQYF
J gene: TRBJ2-4; V gene: TRBV19; D gene: TRBD2; clone size: .; CDR3 DNA: TGTGCCAGTAGTATAAGTGCACTAGCGGGAGGGCAAAACATTCAGTACTTC; CDR3 protein: CASSISALAGGQNIQYF
J gene: TRBJ2-3; V gene: TRBV5-1; D gene: TRBD2; clone size: few; CDR3 DNA: TGCGCCAGCAGCGTGGGGGGGGTAACAGATACGCAGTATTTT; CDR3 protein: CASSVGGVTDTQYF
J gene: TRBJ2-2; V gene: TRBV28; D gene: .; clone size: .; CDR3 DNA: TGTGCCAGCAGACCTTCCTCCGCAGGCCGGGAGCTGTTTTTT; CDR3 protein: CASRPSSAGRELFF
J gene: TRBJ2-1; V gene: TRBV15; D gene: .; clone size: .; CDR3 DNA: TGTGCCACCAGCAGAGAGGGAGGAGAGCAGTTCTTC; CDR3 protein: CATSREGGEQFF
J gene: TRBJ1-5; V gene: TRBV4-1; D gene: TRBD1; clone size: few; CDR3 DNA: TGCGCCAGCAGCCAGGGGACAGGGCGATTTTTTGGCAATCAGCCCCAGCATTTT; CDR3 protein: CASSQGTGRFFGNQPQHF
J gene: TRBJ2-3; V gene: TRBV28; D gene: TRBD2; clone size: .; CDR3 DNA: TGTGCCGCCCAGACTAGCGGGAGAACAGATACGCAGTATTTT; CDR3 protein: CAAQTSGRTDTQYF
J gene: TRBJ2-1; V gene: TRBV7-7; D gene: .; clone size: .; CDR3 DNA: TGTGCCAGCAGCTTAGAATGGGGCTCTAACAATGAGCAGTTCTTC; CDR3 protein: CASSLEWGSNNEQFF
J gene: TRBJ2-3; V gene: TRBV4-3; D gene: .; clone size: .; CDR3 DNA: TGCGCCAGCAGCCAAGATTTGCTTTGGGAGTACTCGGCAGATACGCAGTATTTT; CDR3 protein: CASSQDLLWEYSADTQYF